The 10 T cell receptor beta chains reported below all come from one sample, sequenced in a study of neurological immune-mediated disorders. TCRdb analysed the 5' RACE reads with MiXCR anew, one entry per CDR3 protein. The table lists tens of thousands of distinct CDR3 sequences, about 2.5% of them singletons. Sequenced input: PBMCs. The receptors here all came from a man aged 45-60 years with multiple sclerosis.

This clonotype has at least ten counts. This chain links TRBV27 with TRBJ1-1; no firm D call. Germline V gene lookup returns CDR1 MNHEY and CDR2 SMNVEV (reference sequence). CDR3 length equals 13 residues. V shed 6 bases and J shed 1 base, with 9 bases lying between them. The CDR3 loop is CASSMWRNTEAFF. In DNA form, the CDR3 reads TGTGCCAGCAGCATGTGGAGGAACACTGAAGCTTTCTTT.

This clonotype was seen many times. The J gene is TRBJ1-2, the V gene TRBV18; D is perhaps TRBD1 (5 bases). Per the germline V gene, CDR1 is KGHSH and CDR2 is LQKENI. V lost 6 bases and J lost 7, with 18 bases in between. The CDR3 is made up of 14 amino acids. The CDR3 sequence is CASSSTGTAFGYTF. In nucleotides, the CDR3 is TGTGCCAGCTCCTCTACCGGGACCGCCTTTGGCTACACCTTC. Full variable domain (rest looked up from reference TRBV18 and TRBJ1-2): NAGVMQNPRHLVRRRGQEARLRCSPMKGHSHVYWYRQLPEEGLKFMVYLQKENIIDESGMPKERFSAEFPKEGPSILRIQQVVRGDSAAYFCASSSTGTAFGYTFGSGTRLTVV.

Many counts were recorded for this clonotype. The chain links TRBV12-3 or TRBV12-4 to TRBJ1-6, with D perhaps matching TRBD1 (5 bases). V was cut by 6 bases and J by 8 bases, with 14 bases left in between. The CDR3 covers 14 residues. CDR3 loop: CASSTPEGYSPLHF. CDR3 coding DNA: TGTGCCAGCAGCACCCCCGAGGGGTATTCACCCCTCCACTTT.

This clonotype has a count of ten or more. The chain employs TRBV5-5 and TRBJ1-1; no clear D gene. The CDR3 covers 13 residues. Germline CDR1 and CDR2: SGHKS and YYEKEE (reference sequence). V shed 2 bases and J shed 1 base, with 6 bases lying between them. In nucleotides, the CDR3 is TGTGCCAGCAGCTTTAGACAGAACACTGAAGCTTTCTTT. Its translation: CASSFRQNTEAFF.

This clonotype was counted ten times or more. This chain uses TRBV5-6 with TRBJ1-6; 8 bases align to TRBD1. The CDR3 length is 14 residues. J lost 10 bases, V lost 1 base, and 4 bases had no gene match. Germline V gives CDR1 SGHDT, CDR2 YYEEEE. This CDR3 reads CASSLWTGRSPLHF. The CDR3 region has the DNA TGTGCCAGCAGCTTGTGGACAGGGCGGTCACCCCTCCACTTT.

This clonotype was recorded at least ten times. This rearrangement joins TRBV7-2 to TRBJ1-2, with a weak D call TRBD1 (5 bases). The CDR3 spans 13 residues. CDR1 is SGHTA, CDR2 FQGNSA, per germline. V gave up 5 bases and J gave up 10 bases, with 17 bases separating them. DNA of the CDR3: TGTGCCAGCAGCCCCCGGGGGGTGGGTGACTACACCTTC. Encoded protein: CASSPRGVGDYTF.

This clonotype was seen at least ten times. The chain uses TRBV9 and TRBJ2-5; D may correspond to TRBD1 or TRBD2 (5 bases each). V dropped 0 bases and J dropped 0 bases, with 6 bases sitting between them. Germline CDR1 and CDR2: SGDLS and YYNGEE. CDR3 size: 14 residues. CDR3 coding DNA: TGTGCCAGCAGCGTAGGAGGGGACCAAGAGACCCAGTACTTC. Translation: CASSVGGDQETQYF.

This clonotype was counted many times. The genes are TRBV3-1 and TRBJ2-5; no reliable D call. The CDR3 is 15 residues long. Germline assignment: CDR1 LGHDT and CDR2 YNNKEL (reference sequence). V lost 1 base and J lost 1, with 10 bases in between. CDR3 sequence reads: CASSQAGRPQETQYF. For the CDR3, the DNA is TGTGCCAGCAGCCAAGCTGGCAGGCCCCAAGAGACCCAGTACTTC.

This clonotype was detected many times. V and J are TRBV5-1 and TRBJ2-2; TRBD1 matches at 11 bases. Germline values: CDR1 SGHRS, CDR2 YFSETQ. The junction had 6 bases not matched to a gene; V was cut back by 4 bases and J by 4 bases. The CDR3 spans 16 residues. CDR3 nucleotide sequence: TGCGCCAGCAGCGTGGGACAGGGGGGGAGCACCGGGGAGCTGTTTTTT. Translated: CASSVGQGGSTGELFF. The full variable domain, rest sourced from reference TRBV5-1 and TRBJ2-2, is KAGVTQTPRYLIKTRGQQVTLSCSPISGHRSVSWYQQTPGQGLQFLFEYFSETQRNKGNFPGRFSGRQFSNSRSEMNVSTLELGDSALYLCASSVGQGGSTGELFFGEGSRLTVL.

This clonotype appeared many times. The chain uses TRBV5-1 and TRBJ2-6; possibly TRBD2 for D (5 bases). Deletions cut 1 base from V and 2 bases from J, with 7 bases between. The CDR3 extends over 15 amino acids. Germline CDR1 SGHRS, CDR2 YFSETQ. The CDR3 reads CASSLNGAGANVLTF. The DNA of the CDR3 is TGCGCCAGCAGCTTGAACGGGGCTGGGGCCAACGTCCTGACTTTC.